This TCR beta chain is drawn from a study of neurological immune-mediated disorders. General observations from the study: Whereas HTLV-1-associated myelopathy showed the most TCR clonal expansion, multiple sclerosis showed the least, with levels below those of healthy controls. The absence of any CDR3 amino acid sequence shared by expanded clones across subjects suggests that repertoires were private in all groups.

The CDR3 covers 14 residues. Trimming shortened V by 6 bases and J by 1 base, and 15 bases separated the two germline ends. Germline lookup yields CDR1 DFQATT and CDR2 SNEGSKA (reference sequence). By share, this clonotype counts as medium-sized. Antigen unknown. The cDNA was synthesized by 5'RACE incorporating 10-nucleotide random UMIs. Every sequencing run produced over 180 million TCR-beta sequences, and the sequences from any one run covered 15-18 subjects. TCRdb called the 5' RACE reads again in MiXCR, with one record for every CDR3 protein. The repertoire includes around 23,000 distinct CDR3 sequences, over 10% of them detected once, and 15% to 20% sits in the top ten.

The chain carries TRBV20-1 and TRBJ2-5; possibly TRBD1 or TRBD2 for D (5 bases each). This receptor was identified in a woman aged 40 to 50 with HTLV-1-associated myelopathy (HAM/TSP). The sample taken for sequencing was PBMCs. The CDR3 DNA sequence: TGCAGTGCGGTTAGACCCGGGACCCAAGAGACCCAGTACTTC. This codes for CSAVRPGTQETQYF.